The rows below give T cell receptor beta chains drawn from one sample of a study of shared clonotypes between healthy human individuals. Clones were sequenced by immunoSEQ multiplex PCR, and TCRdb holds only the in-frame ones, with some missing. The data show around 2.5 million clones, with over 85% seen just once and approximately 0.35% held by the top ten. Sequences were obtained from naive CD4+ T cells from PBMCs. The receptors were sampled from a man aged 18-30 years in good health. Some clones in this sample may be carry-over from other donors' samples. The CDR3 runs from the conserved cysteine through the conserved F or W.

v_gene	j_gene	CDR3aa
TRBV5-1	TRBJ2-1	CASSLGGGPNNEQFF
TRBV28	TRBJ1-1	CASQYMNTEAFF
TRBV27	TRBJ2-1	CASSLLGRNNEQFF
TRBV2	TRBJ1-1	CASNLDRGVNTEAFF
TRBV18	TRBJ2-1	CASSPPGTSGSSYNEQFF
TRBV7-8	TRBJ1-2	CASSNPNRTPACTF
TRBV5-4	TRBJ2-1	CASSSPGGAGGNEQFF
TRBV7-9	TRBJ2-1	CASSLGQASGRAYNEQFF
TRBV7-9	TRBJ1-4	CASSLAGTGEKLFF
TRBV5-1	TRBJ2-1	CASPRQYNEQFF
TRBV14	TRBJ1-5	CASSSGGRNQPQHF
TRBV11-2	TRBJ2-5	CASSLDREETQYF
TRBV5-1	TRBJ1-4	CATSRATNEKLFF
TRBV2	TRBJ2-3	CASRGGLAGWETQYF
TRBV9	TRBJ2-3	CASSAPAGVAGDTQYF
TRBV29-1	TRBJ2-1	CSVARRLAGKLNEQFF
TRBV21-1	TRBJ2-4	CASSKVIPGVGKNIQYF
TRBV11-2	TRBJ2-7	CASSLYAVWGQSSYEQYF
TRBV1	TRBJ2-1	CTSSQDLSHASGSYNEQFF
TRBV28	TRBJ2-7	CASSPVPLGAYEQYF
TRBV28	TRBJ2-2	CASTSFPGELFF
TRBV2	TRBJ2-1	CASSPGLAGVYEQFF
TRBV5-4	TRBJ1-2	CASSLGQSDHNYGYTF
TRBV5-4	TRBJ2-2	CASSPSGSNTGELFF
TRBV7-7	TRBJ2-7	CASSLAISQGMSCEQYF
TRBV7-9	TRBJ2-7	CASTTGRTGSYEQYF
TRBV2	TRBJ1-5	CASSLTTGPVF
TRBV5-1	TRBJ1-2	CASSLGTGKSNYGYTF
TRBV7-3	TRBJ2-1	CASSLTREAYNEQFF
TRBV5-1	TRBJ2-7	CASSLVAGGSEQYF
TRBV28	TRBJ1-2	CASSRDGLGDYGYTF
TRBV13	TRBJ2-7	CASSLVLAGSYEQYF
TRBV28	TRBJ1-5	CASSLLTTGFNQPQHF
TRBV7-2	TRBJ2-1	CASSSTNYNEQFF
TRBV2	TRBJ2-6	CASSDRTGANVLTF
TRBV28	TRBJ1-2	CASSLSGVGYTF
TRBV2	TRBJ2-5	CASSGGETQYF
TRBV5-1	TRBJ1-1	CASSGRGRTEAFF
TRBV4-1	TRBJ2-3	CASSQSREGVDTQYF
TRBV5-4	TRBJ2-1	CASSRARFNEQFF
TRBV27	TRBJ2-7	CASRRSGYEQYF
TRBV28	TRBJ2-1	CASREGVSSYNEQFF
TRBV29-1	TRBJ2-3	CSASEGLALVDTQYF
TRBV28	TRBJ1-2	CASSSPIDGSGGYTF
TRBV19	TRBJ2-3	CASSIAPGYTDTQYF
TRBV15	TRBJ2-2	CATSRGGLAVTGELFF
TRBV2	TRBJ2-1	CASSGVAGGSYNEQFF
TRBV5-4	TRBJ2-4	CASSLPTSGSGLGDIQYF
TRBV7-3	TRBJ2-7	CARYSYEQYF
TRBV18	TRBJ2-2	CASVGGISTGELFF
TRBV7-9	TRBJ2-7	CASSLGARHPEQYF
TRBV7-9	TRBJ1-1	CASSLGRDSSRRSQAFF
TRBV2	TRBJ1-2	CASSEALQGYTF